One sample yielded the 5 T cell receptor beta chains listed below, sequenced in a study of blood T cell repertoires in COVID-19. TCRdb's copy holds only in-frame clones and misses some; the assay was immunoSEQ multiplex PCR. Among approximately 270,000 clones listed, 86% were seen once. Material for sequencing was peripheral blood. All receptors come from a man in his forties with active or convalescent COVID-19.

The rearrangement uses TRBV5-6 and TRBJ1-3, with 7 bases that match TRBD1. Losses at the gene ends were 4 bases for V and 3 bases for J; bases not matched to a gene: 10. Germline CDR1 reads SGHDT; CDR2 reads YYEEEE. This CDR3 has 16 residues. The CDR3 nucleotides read TGTGCCAGCAGCCCACCGGGACAGAGCGTTGGAAACACCATATATTTT. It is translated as CASSPPGQSVGNTIYF.

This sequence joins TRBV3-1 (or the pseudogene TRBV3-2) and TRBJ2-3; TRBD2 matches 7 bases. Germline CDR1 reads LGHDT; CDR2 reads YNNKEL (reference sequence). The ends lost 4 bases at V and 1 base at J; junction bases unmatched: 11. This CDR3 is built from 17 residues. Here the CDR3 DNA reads TGTGCCAGCAGCCGCCAGGCAGGGACTACGGGCACAGATACGCAGTATTTT. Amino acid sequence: CASSRQAGTTGTDTQYF.

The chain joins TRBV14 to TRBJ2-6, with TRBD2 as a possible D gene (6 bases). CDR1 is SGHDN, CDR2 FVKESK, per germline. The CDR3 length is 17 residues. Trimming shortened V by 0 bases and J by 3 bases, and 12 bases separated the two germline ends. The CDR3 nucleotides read TGTGCCAGCAGCCAAGAACTCGGGGGACTTGGGGCCAACGTCCTGACTTTC. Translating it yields CASSQELGGLGANVLTF.

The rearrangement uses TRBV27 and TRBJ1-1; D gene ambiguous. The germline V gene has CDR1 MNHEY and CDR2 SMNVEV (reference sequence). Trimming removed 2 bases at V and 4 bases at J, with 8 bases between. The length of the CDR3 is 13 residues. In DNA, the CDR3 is TGTGCCAGCAGTTTAGGTAGAGGCACTGAAGCTTTCTTT. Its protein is CASSLGRGTEAFF.

The CDR3 sequence: CATSDRTGGPNTEAFF. CDR3 nucleotides: TGTGCCACCAGTGACCGGACAGGGGGGCCGAACACTGAAGCTTTCTTT. The genes are TRBV24-1 and TRBJ1-1; TRBD1 matches 10 bases. V was pared by 4 bases and J by 1 base, with 5 bases of the junction left unmatched. CDR1 and CDR2 (germline): KGHDR, SFDVKD. The CDR3 runs 16 residues.